This TCR beta chain came from a study of OX40 agonist ivuxolimab in advanced cancers. At the level of the study: Enrollees could have had prior anti-PD-1, anti-PD-L1 or anti-CTLA-4 therapy, which approximately 38% had received. Notes on the study in general: Partial responders receiving 0.1-3.0 mg/kg showed among the lowest clonal expansion.

Data came from immunoSEQ multiplex PCR; TCRdb stores just in-frame clones and leaves some out. The table lists approximately 70,000 clones, approximately 92% of them singletons, with approximately 0.5% in the top ten. Trimming took 5 bases from V and 1 from J, leaving 14 bases between them. The germline V gene has CDR1 KGHSH and CDR2 LQKENI. The CDR3 spans 15 residues. The sampling schedule covered blood at baseline, cycle 4 day 1, and cycle 7 day 1. As concerns this clone: The antigen is undetermined.

The sample was CD4+ or CD8+ T cells sorted from blood, taken in a trial of the OX40 agonist ivuxolimab. This chain uses TRBV18 with TRBJ2-5; D perhaps matches TRBD1 (5 bases). The receptor's source is an adult with an advanced solid tumor such as melanoma, head and neck, liver or kidney cancer. CDR3 bases: TGTGCCAGCTCATCATATTTTGGGGCCCAAGAGACCCAGTACTTC. It translates to CASSSYFGAQETQYF. The full variable domain, rest sourced from reference TRBV18 and TRBJ2-5, is NAGVMQNPRHLVRRRGQEARLRCSPMKGHSHVYWYRQLPEEGLKFMVYLQKENIIDESGMPKERFSAEFPKEGPSILRIQQVVRGDSAAYFCASSSYFGAQETQYFGPGTRLLVL.